The 5 T cell receptor beta chains below all came from one sample that was sequenced in a study of cytomegalovirus exposure and HLA in healthy donors. Sequenced by immunoSEQ multiplex PCR; TCRdb stores in-frame clones only, minus some. The sample contains about 67,000 clones, roughly 94% of which appear only once. The sequencing sample was made of PBMCs. These receptor sequences come from a woman aged 18-30 years in good health and CMV-seronegative.

V is TRBV15 and J is TRBJ2-7, with TRBD1 as a possible D gene (6 bases). V lost 4 bases and J lost 2, with 15 bases in between. There are 15 residues in the CDR3. CDR1 and CDR2 (germline): LNHNV, YYDKDF (reference sequence). CDR3 bases: TGTGCCACCAGCAAATATTTAGACAGGCCCTACGAGCAGTACTTC. This encodes CATSKYLDRPYEQYF.

As regards this clone: The germline gene is not matched at one end of the junction; a read error may be the cause. This chain joins TRBV6-1 and TRBJ2-1, with D possibly matching TRBD1 (5 bases). CDR1 is MNHNS, CDR2 SASEGT, per germline. The CDR3 loop spans 15 amino acids. Here the CDR3 reads CASTEEAGRYNEQFF. CDR3 nucleotides: TGTGCCAGCACTGAAGAGGCAGGGCGGTACAATGAGCAGTTCTTC.

J is TRBJ1-1 and V is TRBV29-1; 7 bases fit TRBD1. The CDR3 has 11 amino acids. Trimming cost V 6 bases and J 8 bases; bases outside gene matches: 6. Germline assignment: CDR1 SQVTM and CDR2 ANQGSEA. The CDR3 DNA reads TGCAGCGTGAGGGACAGACGAGAAGCTTTCTTT. This translates into CSVRDRREAFF. Looking up the rest from reference TRBV29-1 and TRBJ1-1 gives the full variable domain: SAVISQKPSRDICQRGTSLTIQCQVDSQVTMMFWYRQQPGQSLTLIATANQGSEATYESGFVIDKFPISRPNLTFSTLTVSNMSPEDSSIYLCSVRDRREAFFGQGTRLTVV.

This chain joins TRBV19 and TRBJ2-1; 11 bases are shared with TRBD2. The CDR3 is 16 residues long. Germline V gene sequence: CDR1 LNHDA, CDR2 SQIVND (reference sequence). The ends lost 4 bases at V and 5 bases at J; junction bases unmatched: 7. In DNA form, the CDR3 reads TGTGCCAGTAGTACGATAGCGGGGGGGCAGAACAATGAGCAGTTCTTC. Translated, it gives CASSTIAGGQNNEQFF.

The J gene is TRBJ2-1, the V gene TRBV9, with TRBD1 matching 8 bases. The V gene end was trimmed by 3 bases and the J gene end by 7 bases; junction bases not matched to a gene: 18. The CDR3 length is 18 residues. Germline lookup yields CDR1 SGDLS and CDR2 YYNGEE. CDR3 sequence reads: CASSGPGQAIRMGNEQFF. For the CDR3, the DNA is TGTGCCAGCAGCGGACCGGGACAGGCGATAAGAATGGGGAATGAGCAGTTCTTC.